The 30 T cell receptor beta chains listed next were all sequenced from one sample in a study of shared clonotypes between healthy human individuals. TCRdb keeps only in-frame clones here, not all; method: immunoSEQ multiplex PCR. The sample has about 2.1 million clones, about 94% seen once; the top ten hold 1.5% to 2%. Naive CD8 cells, CD45RO-negative and positively selected for CCR7, excluded terminally differentiated effector memory CD45RA+ cells. Source material: naive CD8+ T cells from PBMCs. The receptors shown here come from a man younger than 35 in good health. Some clones in this sample may be carry-over from other donors' samples.

This chain links TRBV6-1 with TRBJ2-7; D could derive from TRBD1 or TRBD2 (5 bases each). The germline V gene encodes CDR1 MNHNS and CDR2 SASEGT. The V and J ends lost 10 bases and 2 bases respectively, with 21 bases between them. This CDR3 comprises 15 residues. This CDR3 is CATHPGPFSAYEQYF. CDR3 nucleotides: TGTGCCACCCACCCGGGACCTTTTTCCGCCTACGAGCAGTACTTC.

For this clone: The same CDR3 also results from other DNA sequences found in this sample. The rearrangement joins TRBV4-3 to TRBJ1-1; D is possibly TRBD1 (6 bases). Trimming removed 1 base from V and 2 bases from J, with 8 bases in between. This CDR3 is built from 14 residues. Germline loops: CDR1 LGHNA, CDR2 YSLEER. CDR3 nucleotides: TGCGCCAGCAGCCAAGGGACAGCTAACACTGAAGCTTTCTTT. Residues: CASSQGTANTEAFF.

This rearrangement joins TRBV4-2 to TRBJ2-2; 10 bases are a match to TRBD1. V lost 4 bases to trimming and J lost 5 bases; unmatched junction nucleotides: 10. The CDR3 covers 17 residues. Germline-derived CDR1 and CDR2 are LGHNA and YNFKEQ. The CDR3 region is CASSPEPGQGWTGELFF. In nucleotides, the CDR3 is TGTGCCAGCAGCCCAGAACCGGGACAGGGGTGGACCGGGGAGCTGTTTTTT.

To note about this clone: The sample contains more than one DNA sequence encoding this CDR3. The chain employs TRBV7-9 and TRBJ2-2; possibly TRBD1 or TRBD2 for D (5 bases each). CDR3 length: 15 residues. Trimming took 5 bases from V and 2 from J, leaving 12 bases between them. From germline, CDR1 is SEHNR and CDR2 FQNEAQ (reference sequence). In nucleotides, the CDR3 is TGTGCCAGCAGCCCGACGGGGCCCAACACCGGGGAGCTGTTTTTT. Encoded protein: CASSPTGPNTGELFF.

The chain links TRBV6-4 to TRBJ1-2; D unclear. Trimming took 3 bases from V and 0 from J, leaving 5 bases between them. From germline, CDR1 is MRHNA and CDR2 SNTAGT. The CDR3 contains 13 residues. The CDR3 protein is CASSERANYGYTF. The CDR3 nucleotides read TGTGCCAGCAGTGAAAGAGCTAACTATGGCTACACCTTC.

The V call is TRBV9, the J call TRBJ2-1; D perhaps matches TRBD2 (7 bases). V was cut by 1 base and J by 6 bases, with 17 bases left in between. The CDR3 runs 16 residues. The germline CDR1 and CDR2 sequences are SGDLS and YYNGEE. CDR3 loop: CASSVRKGEGPNEQFF. CDR3 sequence (DNA): TGTGCCAGCAGCGTACGTAAGGGGGAGGGCCCCAATGAGCAGTTCTTC.

This chain joins TRBV28 and TRBJ2-3; 8 nucleotides match TRBD1. CDR1 is MDHEN and CDR2 is SYDVKM in the germline V gene. This CDR3 has 19 residues. V lost 0 bases and J lost 3; bases outside the gene matches: 14. The CDR3 sequence: CASSLWDRTGQAHTDTQYF. In DNA form, the CDR3 reads TGTGCCAGCAGTTTATGGGATAGGACAGGGCAAGCCCATACAGATACGCAGTATTTT.

This clone was recorded once. This rearrangement joins TRBV5-1 to TRBJ2-1, with 9 bases fitting TRBD2. CDR1 SGHRS and CDR2 YFSETQ come from the germline V gene. This CDR3 spans 16 amino acids. The V and J ends lost 1 base and 6 bases, in that order; junction bases with no gene match: 8. DNA for the CDR3: TGCGCCAGCAGCTTGAAAGGTAGCGGGAGAGGCAATGAGCAGTTCTTC. Translation gives CASSLKGSGRGNEQFF.

The gene calls are TRBV4-3 and TRBJ1-2; possible D gene TRBD1, 5 bases. The CDR3 extends over 13 amino acids. The ends were cut back, 0 bases at V and 4 bases at J, with 6 bases in the middle. The V gene's germline CDR1 is LGHNA and CDR2 YSLEER. The CDR3 protein is CASSQDRGYGYTF. CDR3 coding DNA: TGCGCCAGCAGCCAAGATAGGGGCTATGGCTACACCTTC.

V gene TRBV7-8 combines with J gene TRBJ1-2; D gene ambiguous. V was shortened by 5 bases and J by 0 bases, with 13 bases between the two germline ends. The CDR3 contains 15 residues. CDR1 SGHVS and CDR2 FQNEAQ come from the germline V gene. CDR3 nucleotide sequence: TGTGCCAGCAGCCCCACGAGGTTCCCTAACTATGGCTACACCTTC. It specifies CASSPTRFPNYGYTF.

The V and J genes are TRBV28 and TRBJ2-5; unclear D gene. Germline assignment: CDR1 MDHEN and CDR2 SYDVKM. Trimming took off 3 bases at V and 5 bases at J, with 13 bases between the two ends. This CDR3 region has 14 residues. The CDR3 bases are TGTGCCAGCAGTTTGCACAGCCGCGTGGAGACCCAGTACTTC. Translated: CASSLHSRVETQYF. Full variable domain (outside the CDR3, taken from reference TRBV28 and TRBJ2-5): DVKVTQSSRYLVKRTGEKVFLECVQDMDHENMFWYRQDPGLGLRLIYFSYDVKMKEKGDIPEGYSVSREKKERFSLILESASTNQTSMYLCASSLHSRVETQYFGPGTRLLVL.

This clone was observed a single time. The chain employs TRBV4-3 and TRBJ1-1, with a tentative D call TRBD1 (5 bases). This CDR3 has 17 residues. Germline loops: CDR1 LGHNA, CDR2 YSLEER. Trimming removed 4 bases at V and 1 base at J, with 19 bases between. The CDR3: CASSRLSFDSTNTEAFF. The DNA for the CDR3 is TGCGCCAGCAGCCGTCTTAGCTTTGACAGTACGAACACTGAAGCTTTCTTT.

The chain links TRBV5-4 to TRBJ2-7; 10 bases align to TRBD2. This CDR3 has 15 residues. Germline V gives CDR1 SGHNT, CDR2 YYREEE (reference sequence). V lost 4 bases and J lost 5; bases outside the gene matches: 9. For the CDR3, the DNA is TGTGCCAGCAGCATGGCTAGCGGGGGTGCCCACGAGCAGTACTTC. Translating it yields CASSMASGGAHEQYF.

The gene calls are TRBV13 and TRBJ2-7; D tentatively fits TRBD1 or TRBD2 (5 bases each). The germline V gene encodes CDR1 PRHDT and CDR2 FYEKMQ (reference sequence). The V and J ends lost 5 bases and 2 bases respectively, with 13 bases between them. The CDR3 runs 14 residues. The CDR3 bases are TGTGCCAGCAGCCTCTCGGGGCAGCCCTACGAGCAGTACTTC. This codes for CASSLSGQPYEQYF.

V gene TRBV7-9 combines with J gene TRBJ2-3; D is uncertain. Germline-derived CDR1 and CDR2 are SEHNR and FQNEAQ (reference sequence). CDR3 size: 13 residues. V was trimmed by 5 bases and J by 4 bases, leaving 10 bases between them. CDR3: CASSHNRADTQYF. The CDR3 bases are TGTGCCAGCAGCCATAATCGAGCAGATACGCAGTATTTT.

Notes on this clone: Other nucleotide sequences from this sample produce the same CDR3. The V gene is TRBV5-1, the J gene TRBJ2-7; no clear D. This CDR3 is 13 amino acids long. Trimming took 1 base from V and 0 from J, leaving 5 bases between them. Looked up from germline, CDR1 is SGHRS and CDR2 is YFSETQ. The DNA for the CDR3 is TGCGCCAGCAGCTTGTTAGGCTCCTACGAGCAGTACTTC. Encoded protein: CASSLLGSYEQYF.

This clone was observed a handful of times. The rearrangement links TRBV7-6 to TRBJ1-1, with D perhaps TRBD1 (5 bases). This CDR3 is built from 12 residues. Trimming stripped 5 bases from V and 4 bases from J, with 8 bases between. Looked up from germline, CDR1 is SGHVS and CDR2 is FNYEAQ. CDR3 in DNA: TGTGCCAGCAGCCCAGGGTTCACTGAAGCTTTCTTT. This encodes CASSPGFTEAFF.

J is TRBJ1-2 and V is TRBV11-2; TRBD1 might be the D (6 bases). This CDR3 has 14 residues. Germline V lookup: CDR1 SGHAT, CDR2 FQNNGV. V gave up 5 bases and J gave up 0 bases, with 10 bases separating them. CDR3 region: CASSSRGTNYGYTF. As DNA, the CDR3 is TGTGCCAGCAGCAGCAGGGGAACTAACTATGGCTACACCTTC.

The chain joins TRBV4-1 to TRBJ1-1; unclear D gene. Germline values: CDR1 MGHRA, CDR2 YSYEKL. V was pared by 6 bases and J by 4 bases, with 12 bases between. The CDR3 consists of 13 residues. CDR3 DNA sequence: TGCGCCAGCAGAGACTCCTCGGCCACTGAAGCTTTCTTT. As protein: CASRDSSATEAFF.

The chain couples TRBV15 to TRBJ2-7; 7 nucleotides align to TRBD1. The CDR3 is made up of 16 amino acids. Germline V gene sequence: CDR1 LNHNV, CDR2 YYDKDF (reference sequence). V gave up 3 bases and J gave up 4 bases; unmatched junction bases: 12. The CDR3 DNA is TGTGCCACCAGCAGCAGACAGGGCCCCTCATCGTACGAGCAGTACTTC. Translated, it gives CATSSRQGPSSYEQYF.

V usage is TRBV7-8 and J usage is TRBJ2-6; the match to TRBD1 covers 8 bases. V was clipped by 6 bases and J by 0 bases; unmatched bases: 10. In germline, CDR1 is SGHVS, CDR2 FQNEAQ. The CDR3 sequence is 18 residues long. For the CDR3, the DNA is TGTGCCAGCAGTCTAGGGACAGGTCCGTACTCTGGGGCCAACGTCCTGACTTTC. It codes for CASSLGTGPYSGANVLTF.

The chain recombines TRBV5-6 with TRBJ2-1, with 8 bases matching TRBD1. CDR1 SGHDT and CDR2 YYEEEE come from the germline V gene. The CDR3 totals 16 residues. V shed 4 bases, J shed 0 bases, and the junction held 6 bases outside the gene matches. In nucleotides, the CDR3 is TGTGCCAGCAGCACTCGGACAGGGAGCTCCTACAATGAGCAGTTCTTC. Translated: CASSTRTGSSYNEQFF.

This clone came up once. The same CDR3 can be traced to other DNA sequences in this sample. The rearrangement joins TRBV30 to TRBJ2-3; maybe TRBD2 (6 bases). Germline CDR1 reads GTSNPN; CDR2 reads SVGIG (reference sequence). Trimming removed 3 bases at V and 2 bases at J, with 12 bases between. The CDR3 length is 14 residues. This CDR3 is CAWSDPGVTDTQYF. The CDR3 DNA reads TGTGCCTGGAGCGATCCGGGGGTCACAGATACGCAGTATTTT.

Of note for this clone: This specimen includes other DNA sequences encoding the same CDR3. The V and J genes are TRBV27 and TRBJ2-7; TRBD2 matches at 9 bases. This CDR3 has 13 amino acids. Germline-derived CDR1 and CDR2 are MNHEY and SMNVEV (reference sequence). V gave up 3 bases and J gave up 4 bases; unmatched junction bases: 1. The CDR3 DNA sequence: TGTGCCAGCAGTTTTAGCGGGAGTTACGAGCAGTACTTC. Amino acid sequence: CASSFSGSYEQYF.

The chain links TRBV9 to TRBJ1-1; no clear D gene. This CDR3 has 12 residues. Germline CDR1 is SGDLS and CDR2 is YYNGEE. V lost 1 base to trimming and J lost 0 bases, with 1 base between them. CDR3 loop: CASSVLNTEAFF. DNA of the CDR3: TGTGCCAGCAGCGTATTGAACACTGAAGCTTTCTTT.

The J gene is TRBJ2-7, the V gene TRBV11-1; D gene unclear. V lost 4 bases, J lost 0 bases, and 10 bases lay in between. Germline V gene sequence: CDR1 SGHAT, CDR2 FQDESV (reference sequence). The CDR3 runs 14 residues. CDR3 sequence: CASSSTLSSYEQYF. The CDR3 bases are TGTGCCAGCAGCTCCACCCTCAGCTCCTACGAGCAGTACTTC.

This clone was detected a few times. The sample contains more than one DNA sequence encoding this CDR3. The chain has TRBV9 and TRBJ1-1, with TRBD1 identical over 7 bases. This CDR3 region has 14 residues. In germline, CDR1 is SGDLS, CDR2 YYNGEE. Trimming removed 2 bases from V and 3 bases from J; junction bases left unmatched: 4. The CDR3, as DNA: TGTGCCAGCAGCGTTCATACAGGGGACACTGAAGCTTTCTTT. This codes for CASSVHTGDTEAFF.

The V gene is TRBV5-6, the J gene TRBJ2-7; D unresolved. There are 12 residues in the CDR3. V gave up 4 bases and J gave up 6 bases, with 11 bases separating them. CDR1 is SGHDT and CDR2 is YYEEEE in the germline V gene. The CDR3 DNA sequence: TGTGCCAGCAGCCGCCTTTCGGGCGAGCAGTACTTC. It encodes CASSRLSGEQYF. The variable domain in full, completed from reference TRBV5-6 and TRBJ2-7, reads DAGVTQSPTHLIKTRGQQVTLRCSPKSGHDTVSWYQQALGQGPQFIFQYYEEEERQRGNFPDRFSGHQFPNYSSELNVNALLLGDSALYLCASSRLSGEQYFGPGTRLTVT.

The rearrangement uses TRBV6-6 and TRBJ2-7; D unclear. V was pared by 2 bases and J by 5 bases, with 16 bases between. The CDR3 has 15 residues. Germline CDR1 reads MNHNY; CDR2 reads SVGAGI (reference sequence). The CDR3 loop reads CASSYGHTKGNEQYF. CDR3 nucleotides: TGTGCCAGCAGTTACGGGCATACAAAGGGCAACGAGCAGTACTTC.

Written as DNA, the CDR3 is TGTGCCAGCAGCCCGAGCCAAGCTAGATGGACCAATGAGCAGTTCTTC. This encodes CASSPSQARWTNEQFF. The chain recombines TRBV13 with TRBJ2-1; unclear D gene. The CDR3 has 16 residues. Germline V CDR1 and CDR2: PRHDT, FYEKMQ (reference sequence). The V and J ends lost 5 bases and 6 bases respectively, with 20 bases between them.